A single sample is the source of the 30 T cell receptor beta chains below, sequenced in a study of cytomegalovirus exposure and HLA in healthy donors (TCRdb year 2017). The protocol used for the library was the immunoSEQ multiplex PCR assay. For the multiplex PCR, a mixture combining 60 forward primers for TCR Vbeta segments and 13 reverse primers for TCR Jbeta segments was used. In its TCRdb copy, this immuneACCESS table keeps in-frame sequences only and misses some clones. Where compared with another copy, unresolved V genes explain less than half of these, and the others have no known cause. This sample has under 200,000 clones in its table, and roughly two thirds of those were observed once. In total, the top ten clones hold 4.5% of the sample. The sample comprised PBMCs. Receptor source: a woman aged 18-29 years in good health and CMV-seropositive.

The V call is TRBV2, the J call TRBJ1-5, with D unclear. The CDR3 contains 13 residues. The ends were cut back, 7 bases at V and 4 bases at J, with 11 bases in the middle. CDR1 is SNHLY, CDR2 FYNNEI, per germline. CDR3 loop: CASKRDSNQPQHF. The CDR3 bases are TGTGCCAGCAAGAGGGATTCTAATCAGCCCCAGCATTTT. The variable domain in full, with the rest retrieved from reference TRBV2 and TRBJ1-5, is EPEVTQTPSHQVTQMGQEVILRCVPISNHLYFYWYRQILGQKVEFLVSFYNNEISEKSEIFDDQFSVERPDGSNFTLKIRSTKLEDSAMYFCASKRDSNQPQHFGDGTRLSIL.

The chain links TRBV4-1 to TRBJ1-5; D uncertain. V was cut by 1 base and J by 5 bases, with 6 bases left in between. There are 13 residues in the CDR3. Looked up from germline, CDR1 is MGHRA and CDR2 is YSYEKL. CDR3 in DNA: TGCGCCAGCAGCCAAGTGCGGGATCAGCCCCAGCATTTT. This gives the protein CASSQVRDQPQHF.

V and J are TRBV6-1 and TRBJ2-7, with TRBD1 matching over 9 bases. The CDR3 covers 14 residues. In germline, CDR1 is MNHNS, CDR2 SASEGT. J gave up 0 bases and V 7 bases, and 4 bases lay outside the gene matches. In DNA form, the CDR3 reads TGTGCCAGCATGGGACAGGGCTACTCCTACGAGCAGTACTTC. It specifies CASMGQGYSYEQYF.

The rearrangement links TRBV27 to TRBJ1-2, with 7 bases identical to TRBD1. From germline, CDR1 is MNHEY and CDR2 SMNVEV (reference sequence). V dropped 6 bases and J dropped 1; count of bases not matched to a gene: 8. The CDR3 consists of 15 residues. For the CDR3, the DNA is TGTGCCAGCAGACCCGACAGGGCTCGTAACTATGGCTACACCTTC. This translates into CASRPDRARNYGYTF.

This clone was recorded only once. The chain carries TRBV6-5 and TRBJ2-1; weak D call: TRBD2 (6 bases). V was pared by 10 bases and J by 6 bases, with 10 bases between. Germline loops: CDR1 MNHEY, CDR2 SVGAGI. The CDR3 is 11 residues long. CDR3 loop: CATRLVNEQFF. In DNA, the CDR3 is TGTGCCACCAGACTAGTCAATGAGCAGTTCTTC.

V and J are TRBV6-5 and TRBJ1-2, with TRBD1 identical over 7 bases. Looked up from germline, CDR1 is MNHEY and CDR2 is SVGAGI. Germline trimming cut 0 bases from V and 5 bases from J; bases unmatched to any gene: 9. This CDR3 contains 16 residues. CDR3 DNA: TGTGCCAGCAGTTACTCACGCGGGGGGACAGTTTATGGCTACACCTTC. Translating it yields CASSYSRGGTVYGYTF.

The rearrangement joins TRBV11-1 to TRBJ2-7, with a tentative D call TRBD1 (6 bases). There are 14 residues in the CDR3. Looked up from germline, CDR1 is SGHAT and CDR2 is FQDESV (reference sequence). V was clipped by 5 bases and J by 2 bases, with 13 bases between them. The CDR3 region has the DNA TGTGCCAGCAGCCCCGACAGGATCACCTACGAGCAGTACTTC. It encodes CASSPDRITYEQYF.

The genes are TRBV28 and TRBJ2-7; D is perhaps TRBD1 (5 bases). There are 14 residues in the CDR3. The V and J ends lost 5 bases and 0 bases respectively, with 11 bases between them. Germline V gene data show CDR1 as MDHEN and CDR2 as SYDVKM. This CDR3 reads CASSQGMVSYEQYF. The CDR3 region has the DNA TGTGCCAGCAGTCAGGGTATGGTCTCCTACGAGCAGTACTTC.

The CDR3 spells CASSGGTAGGSGYTF. As DNA, the CDR3 is TGTGCCAGCAGTGGCGGGACGGCGGGAGGATCTGGCTACACCTTC. This sequence joins TRBV2 and TRBJ1-2; a weak D match, TRBD1 (5 bases). The CDR3 consists of 15 residues. Germline assignment: CDR1 SNHLY and CDR2 FYNNEI. Trimming took off 4 bases at V and 7 bases at J, with 19 bases between the two ends.

This chain links TRBV27 with TRBJ2-2; a possible D gene is TRBD1 (5 bases). The germline gives CDR1 MNHEY, CDR2 SMNVEV (reference sequence). This CDR3 has 14 residues. Trimming removed 2 bases at V and 5 bases at J, with 9 bases between. The CDR3 region is CASSLGAGTGELFF. DNA for the CDR3: TGTGCCAGCAGTTTAGGGGCAGGAACCGGGGAGCTGTTTTTT.

This chain joins TRBV18 and TRBJ2-7; 9 bases are shared with TRBD2. This CDR3 is built from 16 residues. The germline V gene has CDR1 KGHSH and CDR2 LQKENI. V trimming: 0 bases; J trimming: 1 base; junction bases outside the gene matches: 4. CDR3 in DNA: TGTGCCAGCTCACCACCGGGCGGGGGGGGATCCTACGAGCAGTACTTC. This translates into CASSPPGGGGSYEQYF.

V gene TRBV5-1 combines with J gene TRBJ1-1; D not certain. CDR1 SGHRS and CDR2 YFSETQ come from the germline V gene. V was shortened by 2 bases and J by 5 bases, with 7 bases between the two germline ends. The CDR3 covers 12 residues. CDR3 residues: CASSFVGTEAFF. The CDR3 coding sequence is TGCGCCAGCAGCTTTGTCGGGACTGAAGCTTTCTTT.

The chain has TRBV5-1 and TRBJ1-1; no clear D. Germline V CDR1 and CDR2: SGHRS, YFSETQ. Trimming removed 4 bases from V and 11 bases from J, with 9 bases in between. The CDR3 covers 10 residues. CDR3 loop: CASSREQAFF. The CDR3 DNA sequence: TGCGCCAGCAGCAGGGAGCAGGCTTTCTTT.

J is TRBJ2-3 and V is TRBV7-2; D not resolved. The germline V gene has CDR1 SGHTA and CDR2 FQGNSA. CDR3 size: 17 residues. Trimming took 2 bases from V and 0 from J, leaving 15 bases between them. This CDR3 is CASSLFGLTPSTDTQYF. The CDR3 region has the DNA TGTGCCAGCAGCTTATTTGGGCTTACTCCTAGCACAGATACGCAGTATTTT.

The V call is TRBV10-3, the J call TRBJ1-2; D unclear. The germline gives CDR1 ENHRY, CDR2 SYGVKD. With 7 bases removed from V and 0 bases from J, the gap between germline ends came to 12 bases. The CDR3 sequence is 14 residues long. The CDR3 sequence: CAIIVLGPNYGYTF. CDR3 bases: TGTGCCATCATCGTCCTGGGCCCTAACTATGGCTACACCTTC.

The chain uses TRBV5-1 and TRBJ2-5; TRBD2 matches 10 bases. The J call is doubtful: the DNA matches TRBJ2-7 better. The CDR3 totals 17 residues. Germline assignment: CDR1 SGHRS and CDR2 YFSETQ. The CDR3: CASSLDPSGSGPYEQYF. CDR3 coding DNA: TGCGCCAGCAGCTTGGACCCTAGCGGGAGTGGGCCCTACGAGCAGTACTTC.

This chain connects TRBV9 to TRBJ2-7; no firm D call. The CDR3 covers 15 residues. V lost 0 bases and J 2 bases, leaving 12 bases between the germline ends. Germline values: CDR1 SGDLS, CDR2 YYNGEE. CDR3 residues: CASSVDPERTYEQYF. As DNA, the CDR3 is TGTGCCAGCAGCGTAGACCCAGAGAGGACCTACGAGCAGTACTTC.

In its sample, this clone was seen a few times. The rearrangement uses TRBV5-6 and TRBJ1-1; TRBD1 matches at 7 bases. The CDR3 is 15 residues long. Germline CDR1 is SGHDT and CDR2 is YYEEEE. J lost 2 bases, V lost 0 bases, and 4 bases had no gene match. In DNA, the CDR3 is TGTGCCAGCAGCTTGGTTCCAGGGGGAAACACTGAAGCTTTCTTT. It encodes CASSLVPGGNTEAFF. The full variable domain, in which reference TRBV5-6 and TRBJ1-1 provide the parts outside the CDR3, is DAGVTQSPTHLIKTRGQQVTLRCSPKSGHDTVSWYQQALGQGPQFIFQYYEEEERQRGNFPDRFSGHQFPNYSSELNVNALLLGDSALYLCASSLVPGGNTEAFFGQGTRLTVV.

The rearrangement links TRBV27 to TRBJ2-1, with D unresolved. CDR1 MNHEY and CDR2 SMNVEV come from the germline V gene (reference sequence). Trimming left V 3 bases short and J 7 bases short, with 16 bases between. The CDR3 runs to 15 residues. The CDR3 bases are TGTGCCAGCAGTTTTGTTCACCTTACCCTAAATGAGCAGTTCTTC. This encodes CASSFVHLTLNEQFF.

The chain couples TRBV5-6 to TRBJ1-3; no firm D call. Trimming left V 0 bases short and J 4 bases short, with 11 bases between. CDR1 is SGHDT, CDR2 YYEEEE, per germline. The CDR3 has 15 residues. The CDR3 coding sequence is TGTGCCAGCAGCTTGGTTGTAGCGGGCGGAAACACCATATATTTT. Protein: CASSLVVAGGNTIYF.

The gene calls are TRBV28 and TRBJ2-7, with a weak D call TRBD2 (6 bases). V was trimmed by 7 bases and J by 7 bases, leaving 23 bases between them. CDR3 length: 15 residues. Germline V CDR1 and CDR2: MDHEN, SYDVKM. CDR3 DNA: TGTGCCAGCACCACCCCTGGGGGGAGTTATCGTGAGCAGTACTTC. This gives the protein CASTTPGGSYREQYF.

The V and J genes are TRBV5-1 and TRBJ2-1; D not certain. CDR1 and CDR2 (germline): SGHRS, YFSETQ. Trimming stripped 5 bases from V and 0 bases from J, with 12 bases between. The CDR3 contains 15 residues. CDR3 residues: CASSLIPSSYNEQFF. CDR3 bases: TGCGCCAGCAGTTTAATCCCCAGCTCCTACAATGAGCAGTTCTTC.

The chain uses TRBV7-6 and TRBJ2-5; no firm D call. Near its end, the DNA agrees better with TRBJ2-7, so the J call may be wrong. The CDR3 spans 14 residues. From germline, CDR1 is SGHVS and CDR2 FNYEAQ. Written as DNA, the CDR3 is TGTGCCAGCTCACGGGCATGGGACTCCTACGAGCAGTACTTC. Amino acid sequence: CASSRAWDSYEQYF.

The rearrangement uses TRBV5-6 and TRBJ1-2; D call uncertain. The V gene lost 0 bases and the J gene lost 3 bases, with 9 bases spanning the gap. Germline V lookup: CDR1 SGHDT, CDR2 YYEEEE. The CDR3 is 14 amino acids. CDR3 in DNA: TGTGCCAGCAGCTTGGAGAGGGCCTACTATGGCTACACCTTC. Translating it yields CASSLERAYYGYTF.

This clone appeared a single time. The rearrangement joins TRBV4-1 to TRBJ2-7, with D perhaps TRBD2 (6 bases). CDR1 MGHRA and CDR2 YSYEKL come from the germline V gene. Trimming removed 1 base at V and 2 bases at J, with 9 bases between. This CDR3 region has 14 residues. The CDR3 nucleotides read TGCGCCAGCAGCCAAGCCGGGAGTACCTACGAGCAGTACTTC. This translates into CASSQAGSTYEQYF.

The chain carries TRBV4-1 and TRBJ1-2; TRBD1 matches at 7 bases. Germline CDR1 and CDR2: MGHRA and YSYEKL. This CDR3 contains 13 residues. The ends lost 3 bases at V and 7 bases at J; junction bases unmatched: 5. The CDR3: CASSHEGAGGYTF. The CDR3 coding sequence is TGCGCCAGCAGCCACGAGGGGGCTGGTGGCTACACCTTC.

This clone was picked up a small number of times. This rearrangement joins TRBV30 to TRBJ2-1; 10 bases map to TRBD2. The CDR3 covers 18 residues. CDR1 and CDR2 from the germline V gene are GTSNPN and SVGIG (reference sequence). V shed 0 bases and J 0 bases; nucleotides not matched to a gene: 8. CDR3 sequence: CAWSVFLVAGGSYNEQFF. CDR3 nucleotide sequence: TGTGCCTGGAGTGTATTTTTGGTAGCGGGGGGCTCCTACAATGAGCAGTTCTTC.

About this clone: Other DNA variants within this sample encode the same CDR3. The genes are TRBV4-1 and TRBJ2-5, with 10 bases aligning to TRBD2. Germline V gives CDR1 MGHRA, CDR2 YSYEKL. The ends lost 0 bases at V and 3 bases at J; junction bases unmatched: 7. The CDR3 consists of 17 residues. In DNA form, the CDR3 reads TGCGCCAGCAGCCAAGATCGGACTAGCGGACAAAAAGAGACCCAGTACTTC. Residues: CASSQDRTSGQKETQYF.

This sequence joins TRBV5-6 and TRBJ1-5; TRBD1 aligns across 9 bases. CDR3 size: 18 residues. Germline trimming cut 0 bases from V and 1 base from J; bases unmatched to any gene: 8. Germline CDR1 SGHDT, CDR2 YYEEEE. CDR3 DNA sequence: TGTGCCAGCAGCTTGGCAAGAGGGACAGGGAGGAGCAATCAGCCCCAGCATTTT. Its protein is CASSLARGTGRSNQPQHF.

This clone was picked up a small number of times. The rearrangement uses TRBV6-6 and TRBJ1-5; D may be TRBD1 (6 bases). The ends were cut back, 7 bases at V and 7 bases at J, with 11 bases in the middle. Germline lookup yields CDR1 MNHNY and CDR2 SVGAGI (reference sequence). The CDR3 runs to 12 residues. CDR3 protein: CASTTGGQPQHF. CDR3 coding DNA: TGTGCCAGCACCACGGGGGGCCAGCCCCAGCATTTT.